This is a list of T cell receptor beta chains from one sample in a study of T cell responses to AZD1222 COVID-19 vaccine. TCRdb's table, derived via immunoSEQ multiplex PCR, lists solely in-frame clones and lacks some. The data hold about 57,000 clones, with approximately 84% observed a single time. The sample was peripheral blood, taken on day 0 of AZD1222 vaccination. Receptors were obtained from an adult in good health. Both conserved end residues are part of each CDR3. Each record gives: CDR3 protein, CDR3 DNA, J gene, D gene, clone size, V gene. A D gene is named only where the DNA matches it firmly. Only some rows state a clone size, as once, few, many or a class for expanded clones.

CDR3 protein: CASSLVSEQYF; CDR3 DNA: TGTGCCAGCAGCTTGGTTAGCGAGCAGTACTTC; J gene: TRBJ2-7; D gene: NA; clone size: NA; V gene: TRBV5-6
CDR3 protein: CAWSREGTQPQHF; CDR3 DNA: TGTGCCTGGAGTAGGGAGGGAACTCAGCCCCAGCATTTT; J gene: TRBJ1-5; D gene: NA; clone size: NA; V gene: TRBV30
CDR3 protein: CAFNEQFF; CDR3 DNA: TGTGCCTTCAATGAGCAGTTCTTC; J gene: TRBJ2-1; D gene: NA; clone size: NA; V gene: TRBV7-9
CDR3 protein: CASSPDGRTYEQYF; CDR3 DNA: TGCGCCAGCAGCCCGGATGGCCGAACCTACGAGCAGTACTTC; J gene: TRBJ2-7; D gene: NA; clone size: NA; V gene: TRBV4-3
CDR3 protein: CSVEPRSNYGYTF; CDR3 DNA: TGCAGCGTTGAGCCGAGAAGCAACTATGGCTACACCTTC; J gene: TRBJ1-2; D gene: NA; clone size: once; V gene: TRBV29-1
CDR3 protein: CASSLAFYNEQFF; CDR3 DNA: TGTGCCAGCAGCTTAGCCTTCTACAATGAGCAGTTCTTC; J gene: TRBJ2-1; D gene: NA; clone size: NA; V gene: TRBV7-2
CDR3 protein: CAIGVGDYEQYF; CDR3 DNA: TGTGCCATCGGTGTTGGGGACTACGAGCAGTACTTC; J gene: TRBJ2-7; D gene: NA; clone size: NA; V gene: TRBV10-3
CDR3 protein: CASSRDEEQFF; CDR3 DNA: TGTGCCAGCTCACGCGATGAAGAGCAGTTCTTC; J gene: TRBJ2-1; D gene: NA; clone size: NA; V gene: TRBV18
CDR3 protein: CASSLGTGTLWYGYTF; CDR3 DNA: TGTGCCAGCAGCCTAGGAACCGGGACGCTTTGGTATGGCTACACCTTC; J gene: TRBJ1-2; D gene: NA; clone size: NA; V gene: TRBV7-2
CDR3 protein: CASSYSRWTSGNTIYF; CDR3 DNA: TGTGCCAGCAGTTACTCCCGATGGACATCTGGAAACACCATATATTTT; J gene: TRBJ1-3; D gene: NA; clone size: NA; V gene: TRBV6-5
CDR3 protein: CASSLEAAGRGYTF; CDR3 DNA: TGTGCCAGCAGCTTGGAGGCGGCAGGACGGGGCTACACCTTC; J gene: TRBJ1-2; D gene: NA; clone size: few; V gene: TRBV5-4
CDR3 protein: CASSLGLTDEQFF; CDR3 DNA: TGTGCCAGCAGCTTAGGTCTAACGGATGAGCAGTTCTTC; J gene: TRBJ2-1; D gene: NA; clone size: once; V gene: TRBV11-2
CDR3 protein: CASARRQGDQPQHF; CDR3 DNA: TGTGCCAGCGCGAGGCGACAGGGCGATCAGCCCCAGCATTTT; J gene: TRBJ1-5; D gene: TRBD1; clone size: NA; V gene: TRBV28
CDR3 protein: CASKAGLTEAFF; CDR3 DNA: TGTGCCAGCAAGGCAGGGCTCACTGAAGCTTTCTTT; J gene: TRBJ1-1; D gene: NA; clone size: NA; V gene: TRBV2
CDR3 protein: CATSDADRNTEAFF; CDR3 DNA: TGTGCCACCAGTGATGCGGACAGGAACACTGAAGCTTTCTTT; J gene: TRBJ1-1; D gene: NA; clone size: NA; V gene: TRBV24-1
CDR3 protein: CASSGQGITEAFF; CDR3 DNA: TGTGCCAGCTCCGGACAGGGGATCACTGAAGCTTTCTTT; J gene: TRBJ1-1; D gene: TRBD1; clone size: NA; V gene: TRBV18
CDR3 protein: CASSSTPGSGANVLTF; CDR3 DNA: TGTGCTAGCAGCTCCACGCCGGGCTCTGGGGCCAACGTCCTGACTTTC; J gene: TRBJ2-6; D gene: NA; clone size: NA; V gene: TRBV7-7
CDR3 protein: CASSEGGGLYGYTF; CDR3 DNA: TGTGCCAGCAGTGAAGGGGGAGGGCTCTATGGCTACACCTTC; J gene: TRBJ1-2; D gene: NA; clone size: NA; V gene: TRBV2
CDR3 protein: CSVELRISGQGSADTQYF; CDR3 DNA: TGCAGCGTTGAACTTCGAATTTCAGGACAGGGGAGTGCAGATACGCAGTATTTT; J gene: TRBJ2-3; D gene: TRBD1; clone size: NA; V gene: TRBV29-1
CDR3 protein: CASSFLSLNTDTQYF; CDR3 DNA: TGCGCCAGCAGCTTCTTATCGCTTAACACAGATACGCAGTATTTT; J gene: TRBJ2-3; D gene: NA; clone size: NA; V gene: TRBV5-1
CDR3 protein: CSVESLDRGNTIYF; CDR3 DNA: TGCAGCGTTGAAAGTCTGGATCGTGGAAACACCATATATTTT; J gene: TRBJ1-3; D gene: NA; clone size: NA; V gene: TRBV29-1
CDR3 protein: CASRMSAGQGNSPLHF; CDR3 DNA: TGTGCCAGCAGAATGAGCGCGGGACAGGGTAATTCACCCCTCCACTTT; J gene: TRBJ1-6; D gene: TRBD1; clone size: NA; V gene: TRBV7-9
CDR3 protein: CASSLEGGDQPQHF; CDR3 DNA: TGTGCCAGCAGCTTGGAGGGGGGCGATCAGCCCCAGCATTTT; J gene: TRBJ1-5; D gene: NA; clone size: NA; V gene: TRBV5-5
CDR3 protein: CASSLAGGPFYEQYF; CDR3 DNA: TGTGCCAGCAGCTTAGCGGGAGGGCCTTTCTACGAGCAGTACTTC; J gene: TRBJ2-7; D gene: TRBD2; clone size: NA; V gene: TRBV7-2
CDR3 protein: CASSLGRGGSTDTQYF; CDR3 DNA: TGTGCCAGCAGCTTAGGCAGGGGTGGGAGCACAGATACGCAGTATTTT; J gene: TRBJ2-3; D gene: NA; clone size: medium-sized; V gene: TRBV7-3
CDR3 protein: CASSLLLLAGVHNEQFF; CDR3 DNA: TGTGCCAGCAGTTTATTGCTACTAGCGGGAGTTCACAATGAGCAGTTCTTC; J gene: TRBJ2-1; D gene: TRBD2; clone size: NA; V gene: TRBV27
CDR3 protein: CASSRDFITRDNEQFF; CDR3 DNA: TGTGCCAGCTCACGGGACTTCATAACGAGGGACAATGAGCAGTTCTTC; J gene: TRBJ2-1; D gene: NA; clone size: NA; V gene: TRBV18
CDR3 protein: CASSLRGGTVSTDTQYF; CDR3 DNA: TGTGCCAGCAGCTTACGTGGGGGGACAGTGAGCACAGATACGCAGTATTTT; J gene: TRBJ2-3; D gene: NA; clone size: NA; V gene: TRBV7-3
CDR3 protein: CAWSPNTGGQPQHF; CDR3 DNA: TGTGCCTGGAGTCCTAATACAGGGGGTCAGCCCCAGCATTTT; J gene: TRBJ1-5; D gene: TRBD1; clone size: NA; V gene: TRBV30
CDR3 protein: CASSFVQGPRLYTF; CDR3 DNA: TGTGCCAGCAGTTTCGTGCAGGGGCCAAGGTTATACACCTTC; J gene: TRBJ1-2; D gene: NA; clone size: once; V gene: TRBV28
CDR3 protein: CASSFTSGANVLTF; CDR3 DNA: TGTGCCAGCAGCTTTACAAGTGGGGCCAACGTCCTGACTTTC; J gene: TRBJ2-6; D gene: NA; clone size: NA; V gene: TRBV7-9
CDR3 protein: CASSSIKGRGTEAFF; CDR3 DNA: TGCGCCAGCAGTTCAATTAAGGGTAGGGGCACTGAAGCTTTCTTT; J gene: TRBJ1-1; D gene: NA; clone size: NA; V gene: TRBV5-1
CDR3 protein: CASSIGFKEGWGAFYGYTF; CDR3 DNA: TGTGCCAGTAGTATCGGCTTCAAAGAGGGCTGGGGGGCCTTCTATGGCTACACCTTC; J gene: TRBJ1-2; D gene: NA; clone size: NA; V gene: TRBV19
CDR3 protein: CASRPGTSGRGDTQYF; CDR3 DNA: TGTGCCAGCAGACCCGGGACTAGCGGGAGGGGTGATACGCAGTATTTT; J gene: TRBJ2-3; D gene: TRBD2; clone size: NA; V gene: TRBV5-4
CDR3 protein: CASSVSSNEQFF; CDR3 DNA: TGTGCCAGCAGCGTATCCAGCAATGAGCAGTTCTTC; J gene: TRBJ2-1; D gene: NA; clone size: NA; V gene: TRBV9
CDR3 protein: CASSLVPSGTDTQYF; CDR3 DNA: TGTGCCAGCAGCTTGGTTCCGTCTGGGACAGATACGCAGTATTTT; J gene: TRBJ2-3; D gene: NA; clone size: NA; V gene: TRBV5-5
CDR3 protein: CASKPGSSYNSPLHF; CDR3 DNA: TGTGCCTCAAAACCGGGGAGCTCCTATAATTCACCCCTCCACTTT; J gene: TRBJ1-6; D gene: NA; clone size: NA; V gene: TRBV19
CDR3 protein: CASGNRWYEQYF; CDR3 DNA: TGTGCCAGCGGTAATCGATGGTACGAGCAGTACTTC; J gene: TRBJ2-7; D gene: NA; clone size: NA; V gene: TRBV14
CDR3 protein: CASSSTGQETQYF; CDR3 DNA: TGTGCCAGCTCCTCGACAGGTCAAGAGACCCAGTACTTC; J gene: TRBJ2-5; D gene: NA; clone size: NA; V gene: TRBV18
CDR3 protein: CASSPRGTSGYEQYF; CDR3 DNA: TGCGCCAGCAGCCCCCGAGGGACTAGCGGATACGAGCAGTACTTC; J gene: TRBJ2-7; D gene: TRBD2; clone size: NA; V gene: TRBV4-1
CDR3 protein: CASSQVSRGRMADTQYF; CDR3 DNA: TGCGCCAGCAGCCAAGTTTCCCGGGGCAGAATGGCAGATACGCAGTATTTT; J gene: TRBJ2-3; D gene: NA; clone size: once; V gene: TRBV4-1
CDR3 protein: CASTKAGLAVNEQFF; CDR3 DNA: TGTGCCAGCACCAAGGCGGGACTAGCCGTCAATGAGCAGTTCTTC; J gene: TRBJ2-1; D gene: TRBD2; clone size: NA; V gene: TRBV27
CDR3 protein: CASGWKFGTAETLRCGYTF; CDR3 DNA: TGTGCTAGTGGTTGGAAATTCGGGACAGCCGAGACCCTCAGGTGTGGCTACACCTTC; J gene: TRBJ1-2; D gene: TRBD1; clone size: few; V gene: TRBV12-5